The clone carrying this TCR beta chain was seen more than once but under ten times. Antigen unknown. The data derive from a study of beta chain features in type 1 diabetes. General study results and limits: Within patients, naive, central memory and Treg TCRB repertoires seemed more similar than within healthy donors. Researchers could not determine here whether HLA type influences TCRB rearrangement.

Expressed TCRB transcripts were sequenced because the entire RNA isolate underwent reverse transcription. Clones were read by immunoSEQ multiplex PCR, and TCRdb kept only the in-frame ones, dropping some. The data contain roughly 250,000 clones, 9.6% of them singletons. The TCR was taken from a woman in her late teens or twenties in good health. Specimen: naive CD4+ T cells from blood.

The CDR3 nucleotides are TGTGCCAGTACCAAACCCACCGGGGGGACAGATACGCAGTATTTT. Translating it yields CASTKPTGGTDTQYF. The chain carries TRBV19 and TRBJ2-3, with TRBD2 identical over 7 bases. Per the germline V gene, CDR1 is LNHDA and CDR2 is SQIVND (reference sequence). The CDR3 covers 15 residues. Trimming at V came to 7 bases and at J to 3 bases, leaving 10 bases not matched to a gene.